The 28 T cell receptor beta chains given below trace back to one sample, sequenced in a study of blood T cell repertoires in COVID-19. TCRdb's copy holds only in-frame clones and misses some; the assay was immunoSEQ multiplex PCR. The repertoire holds about 200,000 clones, with about four fifths as singletons. Sample: peripheral blood. The receptors here all came from a woman aged 40 to 55 with COVID-19, enrolled during active disease.

This sequence joins TRBV7-3 and TRBJ2-5; 10 nucleotides agree with TRBD1. Germline-derived CDR1 and CDR2 are SGHTA and FQGTGA. This CDR3 contains 16 residues. V lost 5 bases to trimming and J lost 3 bases; unmatched junction nucleotides: 9. DNA of the CDR3: TGTGCCAGCAGCCCAGGACAGGGGGGGAGAAAAGAGACCCAGTACTTC. The encoded protein is CASSPGQGGRKETQYF.

V gene TRBV7-8 combines with J gene TRBJ2-3; D gene ambiguous. The V and J ends lost 4 bases and 7 bases respectively, with 9 bases between them. The CDR3 consists of 12 residues. Germline-derived CDR1 and CDR2 are SGHVS and FQNEAQ. The CDR3: CASSSRVNTQYF. The CDR3, as DNA: TGTGCCAGCAGCTCCCGCGTGAATACGCAGTATTTT.

V is TRBV29-1 and J is TRBJ1-2; tentative D call: TRBD1 (6 bases). In germline, CDR1 is SQVTM, CDR2 ANQGSEA. Between the trimmed V and J ends, which lost 7 bases and 3 bases, there was a span of 9 bases. The CDR3 length is 11 residues. CDR3 loop: CSGRTDYGYTF. The CDR3 DNA follows: TGCAGCGGTAGGACAGACTATGGCTACACCTTC.

As DNA, the CDR3 is TGCGCCAGCAGCCAACCCGGACTGGTCCTTAGCAATCAGCCCCAGCATTTT. Translated, it gives CASSQPGLVLSNQPQHF. The gene calls are TRBV4-1 and TRBJ1-5, with D unclear. The V end lost 2 bases, the J end lost 0 bases, and 14 bases lay between the germline ends. The V gene's germline CDR1 is MGHRA and CDR2 YSYEKL. This CDR3 is built from 17 residues.

The rearrangement links TRBV5-6 to TRBJ1-1; D gene ambiguous. The CDR3 has 11 residues. In germline, CDR1 is SGHDT, CDR2 YYEEEE. The germline V and J ends were trimmed by 0 bases and 8 bases, with 5 bases remaining between them. The CDR3 DNA sequence: TGTGCCAGCAGCTTGGGGCGGGAAGCTTTCTTT. Protein product: CASSLGREAFF.

The rearrangement uses TRBV7-2 and TRBJ2-7, with 14 nucleotides matching TRBD2. J lost 6 bases, V lost 2 bases, and 6 bases had no gene match. CDR3 size: 16 residues. CDR1 is SGHTA and CDR2 is FQGNSA in the germline V gene. CDR3 nucleotide sequence: TGTGCCAGCAGCTTACTGAGGACTAGCGGGAGGCTCGAGCAGTACTTC. This sequence encodes CASSLLRTSGRLEQYF.

The genes are TRBV7-9 and TRBJ1-2, with D perhaps TRBD1 (5 bases). The CDR3 length is 13 residues. Germline values: CDR1 SEHNR, CDR2 FQNEAQ (reference sequence). V dropped 5 bases and J dropped 6 bases, with 13 bases sitting between them. The CDR3 reads CASSPREGNGYTF. For the CDR3, the DNA is TGTGCCAGCAGCCCAAGGGAGGGGAATGGCTACACCTTC.

This chain joins TRBV3-1 (or the pseudogene TRBV3-2) and TRBJ1-2, with D hard to call. Germline V gene sequence: CDR1 LGHDT, CDR2 YNNKEL (reference sequence). V dropped 0 bases and J dropped 4 bases, with 9 bases sitting between them. CDR3 length equals 14 residues. This CDR3 reads CASSQDPSFYGYTF. The CDR3 DNA follows: TGTGCCAGCAGCCAAGATCCGTCTTTCTATGGCTACACCTTC.

The genes are TRBV24-1 and TRBJ2-1, with 7 bases aligning to TRBD2. Germline CDR1 and CDR2: KGHDR and SFDVKD. Trimming removed 4 bases from V and 2 bases from J; junction bases left unmatched: 4. The CDR3 is made up of 15 amino acids. The CDR3 loop reads CATSDERGAYNEQFF. In DNA, the CDR3 is TGTGCCACCAGTGACGAGCGGGGTGCCTACAATGAGCAGTTCTTC.

CDR3 sequence (DNA): TGCGCCAGCAGCCAAGATAAGTGGACAGTCGAAGCTTTCTTT. Residues: CASSQDKWTVEAFF. This chain connects TRBV4-1 to TRBJ1-1, with D possibly TRBD1 on 6 matching bases. Germline V lookup: CDR1 MGHRA, CDR2 YSYEKL. Trimming took 0 bases from V and 8 from J, leaving 13 bases between them. There are 14 residues in the CDR3.

The rearrangement joins TRBV11-2 to TRBJ1-6; D gene ambiguous. Trimming cost V 2 bases and J 9 bases, with 8 bases left between them. Germline CDR1 reads SGHAT; CDR2 reads FQNNGV. The CDR3 loop spans 13 amino acids. In DNA, the CDR3 is TGTGCCAGCAGCTTACCTACCATTTCACCCCTCCACTTT. This codes for CASSLPTISPLHF. Together with reference TRBV11-2 and TRBJ1-6, the CDR3 gives the full variable domain: EAGVAQSPRYKIIEKRQSVAFWCNPISGHATLYWYQQILGQGPKLLIQFQNNGVVDDSQLPKDRFSAERLKGVDSTLKIQPAKLEDSAVYLCASSLPTISPLHFGNGTRLTVT.

The chain has TRBV2 and TRBJ1-2; 9 bases fit TRBD1. Trimming took 6 bases from V and 7 from J; bases not matched to a gene: 9. Germline V gives CDR1 SNHLY, CDR2 FYNNEI. The CDR3 is 14 residues long. CDR3 protein: CASRVTGGASGYTF. The DNA for the CDR3 is TGTGCCAGCAGGGTTACAGGGGGCGCGTCTGGCTACACCTTC. Variable domain in full (rest from reference TRBV2 and TRBJ1-2): EPEVTQTPSHQVTQMGQEVILRCVPISNHLYFYWYRQILGQKVEFLVSFYNNEISEKSEIFDDQFSVERPDGSNFTLKIRSTKLEDSAMYFCASRVTGGASGYTFGSGTRLTVV.

This clone showed up just a few times. The chain employs TRBV7-8 and TRBJ2-5; TRBD2 matches 13 bases. Germline V lookup: CDR1 SGHVS, CDR2 FQNEAQ. J gave up 6 bases and V 5 bases, and 6 bases lay outside the gene matches. The CDR3 has 15 residues. The CDR3 spells CASSPRTSGSQTQYF. CDR3 bases: TGTGCCAGCAGCCCGAGGACTAGCGGGAGTCAGACCCAGTACTTC.

The chain combines TRBV30 with TRBJ2-7; D may be TRBD2 (5 bases). Germline V gene data show CDR1 as GTSNPN and CDR2 as SVGIG (reference sequence). V lost 8 bases, J lost 7 bases, and 21 bases lay in between. The CDR3 contains 13 residues. The CDR3 DNA is TGTGCCGAACAATCTAGTCCAGGCGGGGAGCAGTACTTC. The encoded protein is CAEQSSPGGEQYF. Full variable domain (rest looked up from reference TRBV30 and TRBJ2-7): SQTIHQWPATLVQPVGSPLSLECTVEGTSNPNLYWYRQAAGRGLQLLFYSVGIGQISSEVPQNLSASRPQDRQFILSSKKLLLSDSGFYLCAEQSSPGGEQYFGPGTRLTVT.

This clone appeared a few times. This chain connects TRBV5-4 to TRBJ2-7, with D unclear. The CDR3 sequence is 13 residues long. V was trimmed by 4 bases and J by 5 bases, leaving 13 bases between them. Germline V gene lookup returns CDR1 SGHNT and CDR2 YYREEE (reference sequence). CDR3 amino acids: CASSESPSHEQYF. DNA for the CDR3: TGTGCCAGCAGCGAGTCACCGAGCCACGAGCAGTACTTC.

The chain couples TRBV2 to TRBJ1-3; D is unresolved. The CDR3 contains 15 residues. Germline V gives CDR1 SNHLY, CDR2 FYNNEI. V was cut by 6 bases and J by 1 base, with 13 bases left in between. The CDR3, as DNA: TGTGCCAGCAGACCTCAGACTACATCTGGAAACACCATATATTTT. Residues: CASRPQTTSGNTIYF.

The J gene is TRBJ1-4, the V gene TRBV3-1 (or the pseudogene TRBV3-2); D remains unclear. CDR3 length: 12 residues. V lost 0 bases to trimming and J lost 14 bases, with 10 bases between them. Germline lookup yields CDR1 LGHDT and CDR2 YNNKEL (reference sequence). The CDR3 here is CASSQEGPGLFF. Here the CDR3 DNA reads TGTGCCAGCAGCCAAGAAGGCCCGGGGCTGTTTTTT.

V gene TRBV11-2 combines with J gene TRBJ2-5; weak D call: TRBD2 (6 bases). Germline lookup yields CDR1 SGHAT and CDR2 FQNNGV. CDR3 length: 15 amino acids. V dropped 5 bases and J dropped 4 bases, with 17 bases sitting between them. CDR3: CASSTTVGGRETQYF. DNA for the CDR3: TGTGCCAGCAGCACGACTGTGGGGGGTCGAGAGACCCAGTACTTC.

V usage is TRBV6-4 and J usage is TRBJ2-1, with TRBD1 matching over 10 bases. The V and J ends lost 3 bases and 8 bases, in that order; junction bases with no gene match: 4. The CDR3 consists of 14 residues. Germline V gene lookup returns CDR1 MRHNA and CDR2 SNTAGT. The CDR3 region has the DNA TGTGCCAGCAGTGAGGGACAGGGGATTTATGAGCAGTTCTTC. Amino acid sequence: CASSEGQGIYEQFF.

This chain joins TRBV27 and TRBJ1-3; weak D call: TRBD1 (5 bases). Germline values: CDR1 MNHEY, CDR2 SMNVEV (reference sequence). The CDR3 runs to 15 residues. V was trimmed by 1 base and J by 2 bases, leaving 9 bases between them. The CDR3 region is CASSLWGGAGNTIYF. The CDR3 bases are TGTGCCAGCAGTTTATGGGGGGGGGCTGGAAACACCATATATTTT.

The genes are TRBV13 and TRBJ2-5; a possible D gene is TRBD2 (6 bases). The germline V gene encodes CDR1 PRHDT and CDR2 FYEKMQ (reference sequence). V was clipped by 6 bases and J by 5 bases, with 22 bases between them. The CDR3 contains 16 residues. CDR3 nucleotides: TGTGCCAGCAGTCGCGCCTGGGGCGGGGTAGCGGAGACCCAGTACTTC. It codes for CASSRAWGGVAETQYF.

This chain uses TRBV18 with TRBJ2-3, with a tentative D call TRBD1 (6 bases). The CDR3 runs 16 residues. Looked up from germline, CDR1 is KGHSH and CDR2 is LQKENI. Trimming took off 0 bases at V and 6 bases at J, with 16 bases between the two ends. CDR3 sequence: CASSPPRTVLGDTQYF. The CDR3 region has the DNA TGTGCCAGCTCACCACCGAGGACAGTCCTTGGGGATACGCAGTATTTT.

This clone was found a few times. V is TRBV6-4 and J is TRBJ1-6; perhaps TRBD1 as D (5 bases). Trimming removed 6 bases at V and 5 bases at J, with 11 bases between. Germline V gene sequence: CDR1 MRHNA, CDR2 SNTAGT. This CDR3 has 14 residues. CDR3 bases: TGTGCCAGCAGCTGGGGCGCAGATAATTCACCCCTCCACTTT. Translating gives CASSWGADNSPLHF.

For the CDR3, the DNA is TGTGCCAGCAGCCCGACTAGCGGGGAATCCTACGAGCAGTACTTC. Translating gives CASSPTSGESYEQYF. The gene calls are TRBV7-2 and TRBJ2-7, with TRBD2 matching over 11 bases. CDR1 and CDR2 (germline): SGHTA, FQGNSA. The CDR3 totals 15 residues. After removal of 5 bases from V and 1 base from J, the junction contained 4 bases not matched to a gene.

The chain has TRBV3-1 (or the pseudogene TRBV3-2) and TRBJ2-2, with 8 bases that match TRBD1. V shed 6 bases and J 5 bases; nucleotides not matched to a gene: 11. Germline CDR1 reads LGHDT; CDR2 reads YNNKEL (reference sequence). The CDR3 length is 16 residues. The DNA of the CDR3 is TGTGCCAGCAGTCTTTTTGGACAGGGAGGAACCGGGGAGCTGTTTTTT. Translating gives CASSLFGQGGTGELFF.

This chain uses TRBV12-3 or TRBV12-4 with TRBJ1-2; D uncertain. V lost 1 base to trimming and J lost 9 bases, with 12 bases between them. This CDR3 has 13 residues. The CDR3 coding sequence is TGTGCCAGCAGTTTAGGGCAGGCCGGGAGCTACACCTTC. This gives the protein CASSLGQAGSYTF.

The chain joins TRBV11-2 to TRBJ2-1, with D maybe TRBD2 (5 bases). The CDR3 consists of 16 residues. Germline V gene lookup returns CDR1 SGHAT and CDR2 FQNNGV. V shed 5 bases and J shed 3 bases, with 17 bases lying between them. CDR3 sequence reads: CASSPVGGSGYNEQFF. The DNA of the CDR3 is TGTGCCAGCAGCCCAGTGGGTGGGAGCGGCTACAATGAGCAGTTCTTC.

This chain uses TRBV10-2 with TRBJ2-7, with 11 bases matching TRBD2. Germline loops: CDR1 WSHSY, CDR2 SAAADI. The CDR3 length is 13 residues. V trimming: 10 bases; J trimming: 2 bases; junction bases outside the gene matches: 4. For the CDR3, the DNA is TGCGCCACCAAGACTAGCGGGGCCTACGAGCAGTACTTC. Encoded protein: CATKTSGAYEQYF.